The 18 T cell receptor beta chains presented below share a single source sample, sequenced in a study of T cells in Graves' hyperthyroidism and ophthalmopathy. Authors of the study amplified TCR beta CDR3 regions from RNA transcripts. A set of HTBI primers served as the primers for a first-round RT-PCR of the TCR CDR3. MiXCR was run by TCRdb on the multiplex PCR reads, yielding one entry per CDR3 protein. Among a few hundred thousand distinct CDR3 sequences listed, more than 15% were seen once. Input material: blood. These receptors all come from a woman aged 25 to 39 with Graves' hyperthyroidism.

The CDR3 here is CSVRPQGEGGYTF. CDR3 DNA sequence: TGCAGCGTCCGACCCCAGGGGGAAGGGGGCTACACCTTC. The chain combines TRBV29-1 with TRBJ1-2; 7 bases are shared with TRBD1. There are 13 residues in the CDR3. With 6 bases clipped from V and 8 bases from J, the junction kept 12 bases outside the gene matches. Germline CDR1 and CDR2: SQVTM and ANQGSEA. The variable domain in full, completed from reference TRBV29-1 and TRBJ1-2, reads SAVISQKPSRDICQRGTSLTIQCQVDSQVTMMFWYRQQPGQSLTLIATANQGSEATYESGFVIDKFPISRPNLTFSTLTVSNMSPEDSSIYLCSVRPQGEGGYTFGSGTRLTVV.

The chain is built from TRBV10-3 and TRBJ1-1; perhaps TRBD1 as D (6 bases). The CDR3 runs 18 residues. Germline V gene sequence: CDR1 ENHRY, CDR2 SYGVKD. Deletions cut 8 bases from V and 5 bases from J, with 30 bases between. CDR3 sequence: CAIGRTVPHGGPRTEAFF. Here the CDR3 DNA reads TGTGCCATCGGTCGGACCGTCCCGCACGGGGGCCCTAGGACTGAAGCTTTCTTT.

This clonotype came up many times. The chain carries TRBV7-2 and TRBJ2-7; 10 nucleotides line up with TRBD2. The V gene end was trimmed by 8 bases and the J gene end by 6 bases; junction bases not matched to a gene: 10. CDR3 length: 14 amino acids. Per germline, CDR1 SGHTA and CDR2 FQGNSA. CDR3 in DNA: TGTGCCAGCGTGCCTGAGGGACTAGCGAGCGAGCAGTACTTC. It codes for CASVPEGLASEQYF. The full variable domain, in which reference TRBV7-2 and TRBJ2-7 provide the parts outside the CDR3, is GAGVSQSPSNKVTEKGKDVELRCDPISGHTALYWYRQSLGQGLEFLIYFQGNSAPDKSGLPSDRFSAERTGGSVSTLTIQRTQQEDSAVYLCASVPEGLASEQYFGPGTRLTVT.

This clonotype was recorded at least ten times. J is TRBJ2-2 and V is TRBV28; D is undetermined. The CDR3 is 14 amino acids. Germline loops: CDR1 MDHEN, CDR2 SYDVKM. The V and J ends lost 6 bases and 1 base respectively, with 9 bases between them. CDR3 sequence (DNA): TGTGCCAGCAGCCTCCCCCTGAACACCGGGGAGCTGTTTTTT. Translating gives CASSLPLNTGELFF.

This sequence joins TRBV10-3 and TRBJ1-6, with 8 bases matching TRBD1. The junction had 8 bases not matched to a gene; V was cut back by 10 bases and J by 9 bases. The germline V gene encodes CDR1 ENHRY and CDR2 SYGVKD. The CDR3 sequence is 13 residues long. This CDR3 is CATQGQGGSPLHF. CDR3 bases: TGTGCCACCCAAGGACAGGGTGGTTCACCCCTCCACTTT.

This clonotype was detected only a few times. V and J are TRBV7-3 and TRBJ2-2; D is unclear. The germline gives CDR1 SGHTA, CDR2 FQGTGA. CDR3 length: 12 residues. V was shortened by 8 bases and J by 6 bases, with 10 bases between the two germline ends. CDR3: CASVRSSGELFF. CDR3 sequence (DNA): TGTGCCAGCGTCAGGAGCTCCGGGGAGCTGTTTTTT.

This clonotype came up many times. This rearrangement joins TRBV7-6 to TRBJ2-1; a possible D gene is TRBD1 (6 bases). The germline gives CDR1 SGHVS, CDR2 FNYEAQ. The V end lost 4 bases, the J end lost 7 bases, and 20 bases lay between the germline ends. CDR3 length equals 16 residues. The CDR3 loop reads CASSSQQGVIVNEQFF. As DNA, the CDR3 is TGTGCCAGCAGCTCGCAACAGGGAGTCATAGTAAATGAGCAGTTCTTC.

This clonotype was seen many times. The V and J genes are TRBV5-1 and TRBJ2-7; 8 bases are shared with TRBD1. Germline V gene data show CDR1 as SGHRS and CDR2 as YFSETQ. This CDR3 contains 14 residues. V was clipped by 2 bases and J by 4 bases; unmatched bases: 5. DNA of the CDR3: TGCGCCAGCAGCTTACAGGGGGAGGCTTACGAGCAGTACTTC. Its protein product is CASSLQGEAYEQYF.

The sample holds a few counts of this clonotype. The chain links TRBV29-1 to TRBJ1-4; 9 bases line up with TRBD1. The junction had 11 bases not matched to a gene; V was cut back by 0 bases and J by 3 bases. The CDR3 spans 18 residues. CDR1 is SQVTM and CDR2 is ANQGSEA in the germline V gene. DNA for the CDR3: TGCAGCGTTGAAGAACCGGGACAGGGAAGTTTGGCTAATGAAAAACTGTTTTTT. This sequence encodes CSVEEPGQGSLANEKLFF.

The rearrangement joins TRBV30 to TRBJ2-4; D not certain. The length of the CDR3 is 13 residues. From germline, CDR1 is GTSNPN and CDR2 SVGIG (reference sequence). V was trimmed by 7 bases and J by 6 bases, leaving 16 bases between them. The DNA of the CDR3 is TGTGCCTTCCGAAGGGATAATCCAAACATTCAGTACTTC. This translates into CAFRRDNPNIQYF. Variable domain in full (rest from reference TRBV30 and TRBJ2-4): SQTIHQWPATLVQPVGSPLSLECTVEGTSNPNLYWYRQAAGRGLQLLFYSVGIGQISSEVPQNLSASRPQDRQFILSSKKLLLSDSGFYLCAFRRDNPNIQYFGAGTRLSVL.

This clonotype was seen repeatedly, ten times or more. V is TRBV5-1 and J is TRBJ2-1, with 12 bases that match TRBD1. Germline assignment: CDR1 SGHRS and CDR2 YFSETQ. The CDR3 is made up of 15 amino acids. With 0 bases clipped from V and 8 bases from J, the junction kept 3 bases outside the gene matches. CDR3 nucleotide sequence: TGCGCCAGCAGCTTGGCGGGGACAGGGGGCTATGAGCAGTTCTTC. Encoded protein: CASSLAGTGGYEQFF. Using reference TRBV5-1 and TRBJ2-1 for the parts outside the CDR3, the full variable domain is KAGVTQTPRYLIKTRGQQVTLSCSPISGHRSVSWYQQTPGQGLQFLFEYFSETQRNKGNFPGRFSGRQFSNSRSEMNVSTLELGDSALYLCASSLAGTGGYEQFFGPGTRLTVL.

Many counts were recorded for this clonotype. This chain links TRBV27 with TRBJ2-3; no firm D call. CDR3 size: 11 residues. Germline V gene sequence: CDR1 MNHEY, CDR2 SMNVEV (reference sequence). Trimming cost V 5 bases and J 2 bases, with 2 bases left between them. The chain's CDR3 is CASSDTDTQYF. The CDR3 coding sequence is TGTGCCAGCAGTGACACAGATACGCAGTATTTT.

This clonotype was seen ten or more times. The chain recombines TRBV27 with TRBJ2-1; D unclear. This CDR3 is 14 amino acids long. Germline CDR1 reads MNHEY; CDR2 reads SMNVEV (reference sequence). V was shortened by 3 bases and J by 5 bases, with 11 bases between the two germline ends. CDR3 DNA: TGTGCCAGCAGTTTTTTCGCCCAGCACAATGAGCAGTTCTTC. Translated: CASSFFAQHNEQFF.

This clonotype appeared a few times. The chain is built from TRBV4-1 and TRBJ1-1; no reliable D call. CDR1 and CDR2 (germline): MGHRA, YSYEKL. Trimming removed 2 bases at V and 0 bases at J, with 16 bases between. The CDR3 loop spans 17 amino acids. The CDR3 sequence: CASSQPAGRLVNTEAFF. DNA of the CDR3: TGCGCCAGCAGCCAACCCGCCGGAAGGTTAGTGAACACTGAAGCTTTCTTT.

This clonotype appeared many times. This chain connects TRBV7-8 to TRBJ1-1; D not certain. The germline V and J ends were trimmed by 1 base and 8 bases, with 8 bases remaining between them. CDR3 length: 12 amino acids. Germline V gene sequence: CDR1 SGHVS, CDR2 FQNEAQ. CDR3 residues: CASSLDTTEAFF. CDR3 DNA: TGTGCCAGCAGCTTAGATACTACCGAAGCTTTCTTT.

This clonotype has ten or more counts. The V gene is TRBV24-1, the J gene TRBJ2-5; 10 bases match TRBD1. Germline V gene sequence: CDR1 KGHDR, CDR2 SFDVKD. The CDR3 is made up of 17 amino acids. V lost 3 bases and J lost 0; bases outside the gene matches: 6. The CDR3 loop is CATSDPQTGGDQETQYF. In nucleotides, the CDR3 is TGTGCCACCAGTGATCCTCAGACAGGGGGCGACCAAGAGACCCAGTACTTC.

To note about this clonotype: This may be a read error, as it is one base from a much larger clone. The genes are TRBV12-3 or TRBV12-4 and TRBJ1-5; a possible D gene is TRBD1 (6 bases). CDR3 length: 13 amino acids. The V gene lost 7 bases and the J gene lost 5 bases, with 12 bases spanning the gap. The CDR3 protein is CASTPQGYQPQHF. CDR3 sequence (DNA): TGTGCCAGCACCCCCCAGGGGTATCAGCCCCAGCATTTT.

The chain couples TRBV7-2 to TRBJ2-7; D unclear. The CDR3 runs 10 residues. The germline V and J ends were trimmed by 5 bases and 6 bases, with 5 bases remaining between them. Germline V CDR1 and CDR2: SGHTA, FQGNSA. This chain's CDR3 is CASSAAEQYF. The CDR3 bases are TGTGCCAGCAGCGCCGCCGAGCAGTACTTC.